This T cell receptor beta chain was captured in a study of T cell responses to AZD1222 COVID-19 vaccine. This clone turned up a few times. What it recognizes is unknown. The analysis combined second doses at about 4 or about 12 weeks. Sequencing was performed with immunoSEQ multiplex PCR; in TCRdb, only in-frame clones are kept and a portion is missing. The data hold under 150,000 clones, with roughly nine tenths observed a single time. V was trimmed by 7 bases and J by 8 bases, leaving 23 bases between them. The CDR3 has 14 amino acids. CDR1 and CDR2 (germline): SQVTM, ANQGSEA. Findings and caveats of the study: Baseline seropositives among AZD1222 recipients totaled only five or six. Compared with day 0, the breadth and depth of the Spike-specific TCR repertoire rose significantly after two doses of AZD1222. Donors, mostly white British, included more females; clonal diversity was possibly underestimated.

The receptor was isolated from an adult who received the AZD1222 COVID-19 vaccine. The input for sequencing was peripheral blood, taken 28 days after the second AZD1222 dose. The rearrangement links TRBV29-1 to TRBJ1-2, with D uncertain. The CDR3 nucleotides are TGCAGCGCCCCAGCATCTTACGGTTCATGGGGCTACACCTTC. Residues: CSAPASYGSWGYTF.